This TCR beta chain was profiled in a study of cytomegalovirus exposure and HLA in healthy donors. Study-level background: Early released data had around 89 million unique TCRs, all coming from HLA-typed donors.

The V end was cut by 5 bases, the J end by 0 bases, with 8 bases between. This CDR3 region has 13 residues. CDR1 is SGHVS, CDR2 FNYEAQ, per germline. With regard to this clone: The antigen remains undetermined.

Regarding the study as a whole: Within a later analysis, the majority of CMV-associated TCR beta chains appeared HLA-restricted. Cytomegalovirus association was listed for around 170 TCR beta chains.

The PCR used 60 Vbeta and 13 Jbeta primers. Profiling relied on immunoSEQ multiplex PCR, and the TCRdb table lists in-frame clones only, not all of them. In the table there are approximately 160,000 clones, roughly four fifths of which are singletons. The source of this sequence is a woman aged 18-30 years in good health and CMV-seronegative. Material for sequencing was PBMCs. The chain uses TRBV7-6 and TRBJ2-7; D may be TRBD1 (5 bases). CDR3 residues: CASSKDTSYEQYF. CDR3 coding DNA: TGTGCCAGCAGCAAGGACACCTCCTACGAGCAGTACTTC.